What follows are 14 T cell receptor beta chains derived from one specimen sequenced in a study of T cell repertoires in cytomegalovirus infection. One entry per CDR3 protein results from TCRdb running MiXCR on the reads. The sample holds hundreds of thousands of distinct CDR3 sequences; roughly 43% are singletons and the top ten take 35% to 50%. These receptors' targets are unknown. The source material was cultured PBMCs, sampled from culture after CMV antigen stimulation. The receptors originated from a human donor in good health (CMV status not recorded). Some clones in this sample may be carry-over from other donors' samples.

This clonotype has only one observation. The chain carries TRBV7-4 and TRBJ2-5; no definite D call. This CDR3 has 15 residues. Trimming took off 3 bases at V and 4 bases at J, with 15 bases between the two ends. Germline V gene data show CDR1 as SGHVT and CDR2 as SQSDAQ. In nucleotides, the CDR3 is TGTGCCAGCAGCTTGTTTCCCAACCGAGGAGAGACCCAGTACTTC. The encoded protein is CASSLFPNRGETQYF.

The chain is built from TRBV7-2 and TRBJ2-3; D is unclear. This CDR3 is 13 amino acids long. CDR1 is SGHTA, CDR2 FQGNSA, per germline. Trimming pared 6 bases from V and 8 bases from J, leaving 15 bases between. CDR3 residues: CASSSRMGGTQYF. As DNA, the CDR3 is TGTGCCAGCAGTTCCCGGATGGGCGGTACGCAGTATTTT. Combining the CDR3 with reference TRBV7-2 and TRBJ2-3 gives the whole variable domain GAGVSQSPSNKVTEKGKDVELRCDPISGHTALYWYRQSLGQGLEFLIYFQGNSAPDKSGLPSDRFSAERTGGSVSTLTIQRTQQEDSAVYLCASSSRMGGTQYFGPGTRLTVL.

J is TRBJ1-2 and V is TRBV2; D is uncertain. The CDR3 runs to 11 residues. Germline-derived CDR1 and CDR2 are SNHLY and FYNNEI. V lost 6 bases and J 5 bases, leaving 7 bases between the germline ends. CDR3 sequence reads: CASSVEYGYTF. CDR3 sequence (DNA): TGTGCCAGCAGCGTAGAATATGGCTACACCTTC.

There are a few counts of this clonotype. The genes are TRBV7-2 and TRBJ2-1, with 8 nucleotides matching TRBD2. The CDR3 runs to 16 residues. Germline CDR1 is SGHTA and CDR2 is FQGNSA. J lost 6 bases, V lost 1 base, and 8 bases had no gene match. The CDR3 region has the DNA TGTGCCAGCAGCTTAGGGGCTGGACTAGCACGCAATGAGCAGTTCTTC. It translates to CASSLGAGLARNEQFF.

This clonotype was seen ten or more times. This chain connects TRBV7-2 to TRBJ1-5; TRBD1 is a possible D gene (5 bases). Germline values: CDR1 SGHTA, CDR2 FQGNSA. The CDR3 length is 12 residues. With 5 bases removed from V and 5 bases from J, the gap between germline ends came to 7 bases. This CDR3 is CASSDSYQPQHF. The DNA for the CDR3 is TGTGCCAGCAGCGACAGTTATCAGCCCCAGCATTTT.

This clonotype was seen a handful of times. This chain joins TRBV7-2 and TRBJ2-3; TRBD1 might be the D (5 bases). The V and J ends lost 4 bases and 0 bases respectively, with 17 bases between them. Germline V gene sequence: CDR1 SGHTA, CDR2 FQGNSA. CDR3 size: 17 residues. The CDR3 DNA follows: TGTGCCAGCAGCTGGACCCGCGCCAGGGTTAGCACAGATACGCAGTATTTT. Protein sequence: CASSWTRARVSTDTQYF.

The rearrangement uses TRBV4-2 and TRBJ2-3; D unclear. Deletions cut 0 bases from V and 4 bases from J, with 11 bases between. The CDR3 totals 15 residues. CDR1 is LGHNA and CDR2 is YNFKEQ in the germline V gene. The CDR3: CASSQEVATPDTQYF. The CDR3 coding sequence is TGTGCCAGCAGCCAAGAGGTCGCGACGCCAGATACGCAGTATTTT.

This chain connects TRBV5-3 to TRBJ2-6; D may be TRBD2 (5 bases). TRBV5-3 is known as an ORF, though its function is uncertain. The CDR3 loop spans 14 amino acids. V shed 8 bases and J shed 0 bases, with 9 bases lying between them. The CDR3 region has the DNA TGTGCCAGCGCGGGCAACTCTGGGGCCAACGTCCTGACTTTC. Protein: CASAGNSGANVLTF.

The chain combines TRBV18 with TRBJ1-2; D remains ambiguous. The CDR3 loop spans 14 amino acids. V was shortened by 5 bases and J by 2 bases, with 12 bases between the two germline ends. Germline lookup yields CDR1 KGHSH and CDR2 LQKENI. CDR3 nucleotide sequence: TGTGCCAGCTCAGAGGCATTCCGGAACTATGGCTACACCTTC. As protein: CASSEAFRNYGYTF.

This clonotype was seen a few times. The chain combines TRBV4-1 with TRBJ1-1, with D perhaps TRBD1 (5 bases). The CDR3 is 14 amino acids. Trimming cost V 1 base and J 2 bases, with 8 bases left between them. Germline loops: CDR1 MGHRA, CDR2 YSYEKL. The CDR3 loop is CASSQGGGNTEAFF. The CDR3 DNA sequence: TGCGCCAGCAGCCAAGGGGGCGGAAACACTGAAGCTTTCTTT.

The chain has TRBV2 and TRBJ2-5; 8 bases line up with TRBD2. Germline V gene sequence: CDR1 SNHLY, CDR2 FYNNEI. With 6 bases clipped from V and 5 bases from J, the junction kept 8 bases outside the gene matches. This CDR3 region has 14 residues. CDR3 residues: CASSPGTRGETQYF. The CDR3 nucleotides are TGTGCCAGCAGCCCCGGGACTAGAGGCGAGACCCAGTACTTC.

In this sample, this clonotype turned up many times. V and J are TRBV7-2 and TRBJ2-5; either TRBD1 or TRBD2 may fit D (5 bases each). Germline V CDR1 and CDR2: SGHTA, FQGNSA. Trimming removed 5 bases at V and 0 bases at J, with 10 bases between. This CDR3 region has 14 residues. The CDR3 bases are TGTGCCAGCAGCCCCCGAGGGGACCAAGAGACCCAGTACTTC. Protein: CASSPRGDQETQYF.

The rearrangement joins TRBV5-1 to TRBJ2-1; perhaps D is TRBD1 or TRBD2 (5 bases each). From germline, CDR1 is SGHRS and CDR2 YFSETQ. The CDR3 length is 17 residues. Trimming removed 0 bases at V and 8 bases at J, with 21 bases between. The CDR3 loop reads CASSLGGRVIQGDEQFF. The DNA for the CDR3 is TGCGCCAGCAGCTTGGGGGGTCGGGTCATTCAGGGAGATGAGCAGTTCTTC. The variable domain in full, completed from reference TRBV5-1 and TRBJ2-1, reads KAGVTQTPRYLIKTRGQQVTLSCSPISGHRSVSWYQQTPGQGLQFLFEYFSETQRNKGNFPGRFSGRQFSNSRSEMNVSTLELGDSALYLCASSLGGRVIQGDEQFFGPGTRLTVL.

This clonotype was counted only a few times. The CDR3 DNA is TGCGCCAGCAGCCAACAACCTTTCGGGGAGCTGTTTTTT. Protein: CASSQQPFGELFF. This chain links TRBV4-1 with TRBJ2-2; no reliable D call. CDR1 is MGHRA and CDR2 is YSYEKL in the germline V gene. CDR3 length: 13 amino acids. Trimming removed 2 bases at V and 7 bases at J, with 8 bases between.